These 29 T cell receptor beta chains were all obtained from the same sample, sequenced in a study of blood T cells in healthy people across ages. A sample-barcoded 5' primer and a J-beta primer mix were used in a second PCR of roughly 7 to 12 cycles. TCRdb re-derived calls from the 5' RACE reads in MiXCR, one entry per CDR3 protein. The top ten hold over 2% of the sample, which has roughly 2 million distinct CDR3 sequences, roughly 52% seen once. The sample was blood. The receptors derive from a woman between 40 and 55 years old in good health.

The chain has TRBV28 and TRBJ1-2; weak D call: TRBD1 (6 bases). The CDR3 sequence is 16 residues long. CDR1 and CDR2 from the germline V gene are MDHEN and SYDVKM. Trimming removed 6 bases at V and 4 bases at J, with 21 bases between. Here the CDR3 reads CASSKGDKEWLYGYTF. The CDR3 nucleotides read TGTGCCAGCAGCAAGGGGGATAAGGAATGGCTCTATGGCTACACCTTC.

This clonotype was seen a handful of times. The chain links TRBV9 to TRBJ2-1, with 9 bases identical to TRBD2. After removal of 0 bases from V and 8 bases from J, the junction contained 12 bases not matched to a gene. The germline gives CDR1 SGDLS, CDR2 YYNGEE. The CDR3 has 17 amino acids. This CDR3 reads CASSVDLAGLILDEQFF. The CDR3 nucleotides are TGTGCCAGCAGCGTAGACCTAGCGGGGTTGATTTTGGATGAGCAGTTCTTC.

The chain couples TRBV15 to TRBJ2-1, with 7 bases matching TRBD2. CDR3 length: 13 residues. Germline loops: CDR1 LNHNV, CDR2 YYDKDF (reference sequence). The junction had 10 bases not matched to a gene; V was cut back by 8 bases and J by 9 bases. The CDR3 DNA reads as TGTGCCACCCGGGACTACTTGGGTCCTGAGCAGTTCTTC. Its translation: CATRDYLGPEQFF. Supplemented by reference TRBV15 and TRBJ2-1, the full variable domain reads DAMVIQNPRYQVTQFGKPVTLSCSQTLNHNVMYWYQQKSSQAPKLLFHYYDKDFNNEADTPDNFQSRRPNTSFCFLDIRSPGLGDTAMYLCATRDYLGPEQFFGPGTRLTVL.

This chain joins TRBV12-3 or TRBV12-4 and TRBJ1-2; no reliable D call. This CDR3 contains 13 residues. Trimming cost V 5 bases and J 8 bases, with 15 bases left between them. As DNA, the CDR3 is TGTGCCAGCAGTCTCCCAGCTACCGTCGGCTACACCTTC. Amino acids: CASSLPATVGYTF.

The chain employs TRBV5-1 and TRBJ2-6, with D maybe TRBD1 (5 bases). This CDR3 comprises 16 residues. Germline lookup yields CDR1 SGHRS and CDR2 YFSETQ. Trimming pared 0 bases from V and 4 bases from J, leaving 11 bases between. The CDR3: CASSLVAGNGANVLTF. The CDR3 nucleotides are TGCGCCAGCAGCTTGGTCGCAGGGAACGGGGCCAACGTCCTGACTTTC.

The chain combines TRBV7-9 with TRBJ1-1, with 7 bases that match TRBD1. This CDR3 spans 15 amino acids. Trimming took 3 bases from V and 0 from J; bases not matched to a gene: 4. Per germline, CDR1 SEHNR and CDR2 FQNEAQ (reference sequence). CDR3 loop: CASSFPGQMNTEAFF. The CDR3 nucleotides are TGTGCCAGCAGCTTCCCGGGACAGATGAACACTGAAGCTTTCTTT. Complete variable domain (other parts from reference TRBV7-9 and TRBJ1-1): DTGVSQNPRHKITKRGQNVTFRCDPISEHNRLYWYRQTLGQGPEFLTYFQNEAQLEKSRLLSDRFSAERPKGSFSTLEIQRTEQGDSAMYLCASSFPGQMNTEAFFGQGTRLTVV.

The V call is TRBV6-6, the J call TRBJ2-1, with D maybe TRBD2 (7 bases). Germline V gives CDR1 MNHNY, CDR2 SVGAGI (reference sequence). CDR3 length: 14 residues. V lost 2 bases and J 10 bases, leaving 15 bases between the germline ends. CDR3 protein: CASSYGVAGAEQFF. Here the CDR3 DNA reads TGTGCCAGCAGTTACGGGGTGGCGGGGGCGGAGCAGTTCTTC.

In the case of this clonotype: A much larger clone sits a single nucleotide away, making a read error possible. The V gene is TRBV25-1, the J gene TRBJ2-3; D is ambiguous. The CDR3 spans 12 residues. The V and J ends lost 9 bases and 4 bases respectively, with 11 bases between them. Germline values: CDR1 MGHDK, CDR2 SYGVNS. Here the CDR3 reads CASVTDADTQYF. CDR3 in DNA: TGTGCCAGTGTGACCGACGCAGATACGCAGTATTTT.

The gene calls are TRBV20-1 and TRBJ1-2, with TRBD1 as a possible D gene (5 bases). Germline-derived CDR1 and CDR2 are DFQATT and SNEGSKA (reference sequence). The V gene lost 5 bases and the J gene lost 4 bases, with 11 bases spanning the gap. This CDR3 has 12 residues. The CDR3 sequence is CSASGTAYGYTF. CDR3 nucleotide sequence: TGCAGTGCTTCCGGGACGGCCTATGGCTACACCTTC.

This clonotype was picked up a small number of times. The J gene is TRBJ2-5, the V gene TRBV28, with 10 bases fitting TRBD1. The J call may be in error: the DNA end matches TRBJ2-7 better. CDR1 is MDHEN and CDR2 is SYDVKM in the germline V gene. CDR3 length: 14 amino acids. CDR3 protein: CASQSTGGANEQYF. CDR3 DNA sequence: TGTGCCAGCCAATCGACAGGGGGCGCAAACGAGCAGTACTTC.

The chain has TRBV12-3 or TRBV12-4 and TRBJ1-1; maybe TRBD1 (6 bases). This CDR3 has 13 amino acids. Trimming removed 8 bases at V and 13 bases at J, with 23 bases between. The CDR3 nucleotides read TGTGCCAGCGGTCAATTAAACGGAAAGGGGGGTTTCTTT. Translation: CASGQLNGKGGFF.

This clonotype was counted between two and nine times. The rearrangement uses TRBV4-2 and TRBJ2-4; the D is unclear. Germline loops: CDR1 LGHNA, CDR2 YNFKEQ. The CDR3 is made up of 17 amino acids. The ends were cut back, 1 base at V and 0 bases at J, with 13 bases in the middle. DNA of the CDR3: TGTGCCAGCAGCCAAGGAGTCTGGGGAATAGCCAAAAACATTCAGTACTTC. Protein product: CASSQGVWGIAKNIQYF.

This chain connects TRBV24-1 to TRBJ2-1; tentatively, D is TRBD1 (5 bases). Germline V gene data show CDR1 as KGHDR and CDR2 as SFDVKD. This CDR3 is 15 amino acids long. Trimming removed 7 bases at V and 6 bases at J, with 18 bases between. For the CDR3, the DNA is TGTGCCACCAGCATCGACAGCCGGTCCGCCAATGAGCAGTTCTTC. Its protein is CATSIDSRSANEQFF.

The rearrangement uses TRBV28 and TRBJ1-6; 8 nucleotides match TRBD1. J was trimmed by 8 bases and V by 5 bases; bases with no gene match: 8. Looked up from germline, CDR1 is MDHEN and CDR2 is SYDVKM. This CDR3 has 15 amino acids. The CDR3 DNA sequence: TGTGCCAGCAGTCTCCAGGGGGCCGGGGATTCACCCCTCCACTTT. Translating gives CASSLQGAGDSPLHF.

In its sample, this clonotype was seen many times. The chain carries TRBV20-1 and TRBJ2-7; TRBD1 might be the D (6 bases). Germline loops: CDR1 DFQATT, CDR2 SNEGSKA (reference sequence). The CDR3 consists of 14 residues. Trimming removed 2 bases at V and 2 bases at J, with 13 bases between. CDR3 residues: CSARPNGQTYEQYF. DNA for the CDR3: TGCAGTGCTAGACCCAATGGACAGACCTACGAGCAGTACTTC.

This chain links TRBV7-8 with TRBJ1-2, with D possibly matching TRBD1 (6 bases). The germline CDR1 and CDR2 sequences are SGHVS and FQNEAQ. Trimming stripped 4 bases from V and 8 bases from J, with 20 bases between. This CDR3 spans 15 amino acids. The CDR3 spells CASSSTGQGIRGYTF. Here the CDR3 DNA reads TGTGCCAGCAGCTCCACAGGGCAGGGGATTCGGGGCTACACCTTC.

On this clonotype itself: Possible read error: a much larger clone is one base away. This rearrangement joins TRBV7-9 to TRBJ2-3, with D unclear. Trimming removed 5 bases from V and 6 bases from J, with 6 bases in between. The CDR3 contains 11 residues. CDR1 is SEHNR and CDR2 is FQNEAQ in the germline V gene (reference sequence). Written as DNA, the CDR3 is TGTGCCAGCAGCCGTATGGATACGCAGTATTTT. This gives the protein CASSRMDTQYF. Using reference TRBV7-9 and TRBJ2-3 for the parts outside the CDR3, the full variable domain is DTGVSQNPRHKITKRGQNVTFRCDPISEHNRLYWYRQTLGQGPEFLTYFQNEAQLEKSRLLSDRFSAERPKGSFSTLEIQRTEQGDSAMYLCASSRMDTQYFGPGTRLTVL.

In nucleotides, the CDR3 is TGTGCCAGCAGCTTAGCGGGCAGGGCGAACACAGATACGCAGTATTTT. Residues: CASSLAGRANTDTQYF. The rearrangement links TRBV7-8 to TRBJ2-3; a weak D match, TRBD1 (5 bases). The V and J ends lost 0 bases and 2 bases respectively, with 12 bases between them. In germline, CDR1 is SGHVS, CDR2 FQNEAQ. CDR3 size: 16 residues.

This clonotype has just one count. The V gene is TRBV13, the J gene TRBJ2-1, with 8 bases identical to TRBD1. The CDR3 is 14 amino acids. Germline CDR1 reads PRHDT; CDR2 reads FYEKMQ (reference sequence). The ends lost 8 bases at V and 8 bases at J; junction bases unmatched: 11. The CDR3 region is CASGSGQGADEQFF. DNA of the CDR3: TGTGCCAGCGGCTCCGGACAGGGTGCCGATGAGCAGTTCTTC.

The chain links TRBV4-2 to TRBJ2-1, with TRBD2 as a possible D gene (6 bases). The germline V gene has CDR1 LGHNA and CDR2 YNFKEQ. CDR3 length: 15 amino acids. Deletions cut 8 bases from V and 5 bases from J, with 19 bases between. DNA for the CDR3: TGTGCCAGCGGAGCCGTTGGGACTGGTGACAATGAGCAGTTCTTC. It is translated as CASGAVGTGDNEQFF.

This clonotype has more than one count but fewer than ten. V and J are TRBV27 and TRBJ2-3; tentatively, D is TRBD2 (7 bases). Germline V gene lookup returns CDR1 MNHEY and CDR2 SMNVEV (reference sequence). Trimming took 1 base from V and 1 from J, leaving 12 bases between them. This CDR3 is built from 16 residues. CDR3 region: CASSLFTGGGTDTQYF. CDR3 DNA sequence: TGTGCCAGCAGTTTATTTACGGGGGGCGGCACAGATACGCAGTATTTT.

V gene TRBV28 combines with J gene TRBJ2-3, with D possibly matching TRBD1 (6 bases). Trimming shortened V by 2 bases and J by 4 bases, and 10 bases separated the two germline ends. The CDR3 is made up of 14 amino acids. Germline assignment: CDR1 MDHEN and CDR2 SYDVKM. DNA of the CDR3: TGTGCCAGCAGTTTAGGGAACAGGGCAGATACGCAGTATTTT. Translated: CASSLGNRADTQYF. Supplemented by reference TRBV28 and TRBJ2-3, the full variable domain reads DVKVTQSSRYLVKRTGEKVFLECVQDMDHENMFWYRQDPGLGLRLIYFSYDVKMKEKGDIPEGYSVSREKKERFSLILESASTNQTSMYLCASSLGNRADTQYFGPGTRLTVL.

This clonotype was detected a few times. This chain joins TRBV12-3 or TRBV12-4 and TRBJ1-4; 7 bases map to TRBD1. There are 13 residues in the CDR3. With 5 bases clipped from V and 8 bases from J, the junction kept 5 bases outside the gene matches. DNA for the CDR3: TGTGCCAGCAGTGGACAGGCGGGGGAAAAACTGTTTTTT. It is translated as CASSGQAGEKLFF.

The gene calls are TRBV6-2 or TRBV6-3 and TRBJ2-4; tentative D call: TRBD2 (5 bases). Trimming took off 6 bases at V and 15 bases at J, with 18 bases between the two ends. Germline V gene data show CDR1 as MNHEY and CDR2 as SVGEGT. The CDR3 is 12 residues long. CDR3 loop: CASSRAGVEGYF. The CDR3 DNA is TGTGCCAGCAGCCGTGCCGGGGTGGAAGGGTACTTC.

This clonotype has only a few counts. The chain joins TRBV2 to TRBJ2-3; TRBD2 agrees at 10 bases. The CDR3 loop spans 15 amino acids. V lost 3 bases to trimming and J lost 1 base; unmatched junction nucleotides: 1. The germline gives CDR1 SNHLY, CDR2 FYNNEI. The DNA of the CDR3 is TGTGCCAGCAGTGATCTAGCGGGAGGCACAGATACGCAGTATTTT. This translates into CASSDLAGGTDTQYF.

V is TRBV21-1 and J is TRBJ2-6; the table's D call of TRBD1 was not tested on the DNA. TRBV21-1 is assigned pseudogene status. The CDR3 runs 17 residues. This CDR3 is CASWQGSSDSGANVLTF. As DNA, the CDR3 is TGTGCCAGCTGGCAGGGGTCCTCGGATTCTGGGGCCAACGTCCTGACTTTC.

The CDR3 coding sequence is TGTGCCAGCAGTTACTCAGGGACAGGGCGGGAGACCCAGTACTTC. This gives the protein CASSYSGTGRETQYF. The chain recombines TRBV6-2 or TRBV6-3 with TRBJ2-5; 9 nucleotides align to TRBD1. J gave up 5 bases and V 0 bases, and 4 bases lay outside the gene matches. The length of the CDR3 is 15 residues. Per germline, CDR1 MNHEY and CDR2 SVGEGT.

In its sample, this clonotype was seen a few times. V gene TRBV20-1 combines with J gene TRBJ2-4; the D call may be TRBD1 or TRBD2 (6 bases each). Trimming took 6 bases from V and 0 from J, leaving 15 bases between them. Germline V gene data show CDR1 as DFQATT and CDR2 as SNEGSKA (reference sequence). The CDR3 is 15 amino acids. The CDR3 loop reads CSAPRRGVAKNIQYF. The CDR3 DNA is TGCAGTGCCCCCCGGAGGGGGGTAGCCAAAAACATTCAGTACTTC.

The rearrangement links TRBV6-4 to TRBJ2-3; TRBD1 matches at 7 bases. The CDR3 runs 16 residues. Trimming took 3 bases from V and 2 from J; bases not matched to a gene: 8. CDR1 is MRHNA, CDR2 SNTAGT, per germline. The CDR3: CASSDLPQGPTDTQYF. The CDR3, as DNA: TGTGCCAGCAGTGATCTCCCACAGGGGCCCACAGATACGCAGTATTTT.